This TCR beta chain comes out of a study of blood T cell repertoires in COVID-19 (dated by TCRdb to between 2020 and 2021). Concerning the study at large: Collaborator samples came from the United States, Italy and Spain and covered acute and convalescent phases of COVID-19. The material from the prospective study consisted of cDNA or gDNA derived from T cells, B-cell-depleted T cells, or PBMCs. The dataset comprised deeply sampled blood TCRbeta repertoires from subjects exposed to, actively infected with, or recovered from COVID-19. The repertoires were made available in a free public database intended to serve as a resource for research on the immune response to SARS-CoV-2. Samples were obtained from the ongoing ImmuneRACE study (first 160 participants) and from some 1,200 subjects provided by 6 global collaborators. Nearly every sample came with metadata listing a de-identified subject ID, COVID-19 status, age in years and sex. Where available, HLA class I and class II types were obtained from metadata supplied by the sample provider rather than from assay-based typing. Broad study findings and their caveats: Clinical and demographic metadata were provided uncurated, with the amount varying by source and participant.

The collaborating institutions used their own protocols to collect whole blood in K2EDTA tubes. For TCRbeta analysis, collaborators shipped samples in one of three forms: frozen whole blood, isolated PBMCs, or DNA extracted from either of those sample types. Deletion took 4 bases off V and 2 bases off J, with a span of 12 bases between the germline ends. Based on the germline V gene, the CDR1 and CDR2 sequences are MDHEN and SYDVKM. Measured from the cysteine to the phenylalanine, the CDR3 is 15 residues long. Solely the CDR3 DNA is kept, with 45 bases framed from the first base. Worth noting for this clone: Its binding antigen is unknown. No qualities accompany the bases; no much larger clone lies one base away.

TCRbeta CDR3 regions were amplified from genomic DNA using the immunoSEQ Assay, a bias-controlled multiplex PCR. As for how the authors treated the data: Within the assay, amplification of reference gene primers was used to estimate how many nucleated cells each sample contained. Sequence reads were collapsed and filtered to measure the absolute abundance of every unique TCRbeta CDR3 rearrangement. For each sample, productive Simpson clonality was calculated as the square root of Simpson's diversity index across productive rearrangements. TCRdb mirrors the immuneACCESS table, restricted to in-frame sequences. Some clones are absent from its copies; in checked studies, under half trace to an unresolved V gene, and the reason for the others is unknown. The DNA gave D and trimming, while V, J and clone size come from that table. A total of around 170,000 clones appear in this sample, about 86% of them only once. The ten biggest clones cover 2.5% to 3.5% of the sample.

The receptor was isolated from a young woman with active or convalescent COVID-19. This chain is built from TRBV28 and TRBJ1-5; the D gene cannot be named for sure. What was sequenced was peripheral blood. The DNA sequence is as follows: TGTGCCAGCAGTTCGAGGAGGGAAGGCAATCAGCCCCAGCATTTT. It translates to CASSSRREGNQPQHF.